This record covers a single TCR beta chain. The germline gives CDR1 ENHRY, CDR2 SYGVKD. This CDR3 has 14 residues. Trimming removed 6 bases from V and 6 bases from J, with 18 bases in between. Researchers made TCR beta libraries by using iRepertoire HTBI primers and running Arm-PCR on CDR3 regions. Original handling: Across all samples, roughly 60 TRBV segments and 14 TRBJ segments were identified. TCRdb analysed the multiplex PCR reads with MiXCR anew, one entry per CDR3 protein. V and J calls and clone size were set by TCRdb, not the authors. The repertoire holds roughly 500,000 distinct CDR3 sequences, with roughly 20% as singletons. The sample comes from a study of regulatory T cells in long-lasting Graves disease. The wider study: Disease was considered persistent Graves' disease after over 5 years of antithyroid drugs (with positive TSH receptor antibodies).

Time point here: persistent/refractory GD, antithyroid drugs over 5 years with positive TRAb. Extracted PBMC RNA gave rise to the TCR library. The input for sequencing was peripheral blood mononuclear cells (PBMCs), taken when the disease was refractory, from a patient treated with antithyroid drugs. The chain has TRBV10-3 and TRBJ2-7; D tentatively fits TRBD1 or TRBD2 (7 bases each). This TCR derives from a female donor with Graves disease. CDR3 nucleotide sequence: TGTGCCATCAGAGGGGAGGGGGCCGGGATCGAGCAGTACTTC. Translated: CAIRGEGAGIEQYF.